What follows are 25 T cell receptor beta chains derived from one specimen sequenced in a study of CD8+ T cells in alopecia areata. Treatment here: oral pan-JAK inhibitor, 5-10 mg twice daily. After isolation, RNA underwent reverse transcription to generate cDNA as the sequencing template. Method: immunoSEQ multiplex PCR; TCRdb's copy keeps in-frame clones and lacks some. Of 200,000 to 250,000 clones in the sample, 64% are singletons; the top ten hold around 4%. The source was CD4+ T cells sorted from blood, collected at week 4, from a patient treated with tofacitinib. These receptors originate from a human donor with alopecia areata.

This clone was counted a few times. J is TRBJ1-2 and V is TRBV19; no definite D call. Per the germline V gene, CDR1 is LNHDA and CDR2 is SQIVND (reference sequence). The CDR3 runs to 11 residues. V lost 3 bases and J 8 bases, leaving 7 bases between the germline ends. CDR3 sequence: CASSIGVGYTF. The DNA of the CDR3 is TGTGCCAGTAGTATTGGCGTCGGCTACACCTTC.

V usage is TRBV30 and J usage is TRBJ1-6; TRBD1 might be the D (5 bases). Germline V gene data show CDR1 as GTSNPN and CDR2 as SVGIG (reference sequence). The V gene lost 6 bases and the J gene lost 0 bases, with 15 bases spanning the gap. The CDR3 runs to 16 residues. The CDR3 loop is CACEVGESSYNSPLHF. For the CDR3, the DNA is TGTGCCTGCGAGGTAGGGGAGAGCTCCTATAATTCACCCCTCCACTTT.

This clone was counted a few times. This rearrangement joins TRBV4-3 to TRBJ2-5; D remains unclear. V dropped 3 bases and J dropped 7 bases, with 9 bases sitting between them. The CDR3 consists of 12 residues. CDR1 is LGHNA, CDR2 YSLEER, per germline. The CDR3 is CASSHDYGTQYF. CDR3 bases: TGCGCCAGCAGCCATGATTACGGGACCCAGTACTTC.

This chain uses TRBV30 with TRBJ1-6; 9 positions agree with TRBD1. The V gene's germline CDR1 is GTSNPN and CDR2 SVGIG (reference sequence). The CDR3 sequence is 16 residues long. V shed 0 bases, J shed 3 bases, and the junction held 3 bases outside the gene matches. In DNA, the CDR3 is TGTGCCTGGAGTGTACAGGGGGCTCTCTATAATTCACCCCTCCACTTT. Amino acid sequence: CAWSVQGALYNSPLHF.

This chain links TRBV29-1 with TRBJ1-1; perhaps TRBD1 as D (5 bases). CDR1 and CDR2 from the germline V gene are SQVTM and ANQGSEA. V was trimmed by 5 bases and J by 2 bases, leaving 18 bases between them. The CDR3 consists of 15 residues. CDR3 nucleotide sequence: TGCAGCGTTATGAAACCGGGACTAAGAAACACTGAAGCTTTCTTT. This codes for CSVMKPGLRNTEAFF.

The genes are TRBV7-6 and TRBJ1-4; TRBD1 might be the D (5 bases). This CDR3 is built from 14 residues. V was clipped by 2 bases and J by 7 bases, with 11 bases between them. The germline gives CDR1 SGHVS, CDR2 FNYEAQ. The CDR3, as DNA: TGTGCCAGCAGCTTATCGGGGGGAGGTGAAAAACTGTTTTTT. It codes for CASSLSGGGEKLFF.

This clone was seen a handful of times. This chain uses TRBV7-9 with TRBJ1-5; D ambiguous. Germline V gene lookup returns CDR1 SEHNR and CDR2 FQNEAQ (reference sequence). CDR3 length: 13 amino acids. V lost 0 bases to trimming and J lost 6 bases, with 6 bases between them. This CDR3 reads CASSLAITQPQHF. CDR3 DNA sequence: TGTGCCAGCAGCTTAGCGATTACTCAGCCCCAGCATTTT.

The chain recombines TRBV6-1 with TRBJ2-2; 12 bases match TRBD2. With V trimmed by 4 bases and J by 5 bases, 2 bases remained unmatched. The CDR3 sequence is 15 residues long. CDR1 and CDR2 from the germline V gene are MNHNS and SASEGT. This CDR3 reads CASSGGTSGTGELFF. The DNA of the CDR3 is TGTGCCAGCAGTGGGGGGACTAGCGGGACCGGGGAGCTGTTTTTT.

This chain joins TRBV15 and TRBJ2-7; D possibly corresponds to TRBD1 (6 bases). CDR1 is LNHNV and CDR2 is YYDKDF in the germline V gene (reference sequence). V was pared by 1 base and J by 0 bases, with 13 bases between. This CDR3 spans 16 amino acids. CDR3 sequence (DNA): TGTGCCACCAGCAGAGTTGGGACACAGAGCTCCTACGAGCAGTACTTC. Amino acid sequence: CATSRVGTQSSYEQYF. The full variable domain, rest sourced from reference TRBV15 and TRBJ2-7, is DAMVIQNPRYQVTQFGKPVTLSCSQTLNHNVMYWYQQKSSQAPKLLFHYYDKDFNNEADTPDNFQSRRPNTSFCFLDIRSPGLGDTAMYLCATSRVGTQSSYEQYFGPGTRLTVT.

The chain combines TRBV2 with TRBJ2-5; 9 bases are shared with TRBD2. Germline V gene sequence: CDR1 SNHLY, CDR2 FYNNEI. CDR3 length: 13 amino acids. V gave up 6 bases and J gave up 4 bases; unmatched junction bases: 3. This chain's CDR3 is CASSSGLAETQYF. The CDR3 DNA follows: TGTGCCAGCAGCTCGGGACTAGCAGAGACCCAGTACTTC.

The rearrangement joins TRBV30 to TRBJ1-2; a possible D gene is TRBD1 (6 bases). The CDR3 spans 15 residues. V dropped 2 bases and J dropped 4 bases, with 17 bases sitting between them. The germline CDR1 and CDR2 sequences are GTSNPN and SVGIG (reference sequence). The chain's CDR3 is CAWSLPDMGAYGYTF. The CDR3 DNA is TGTGCCTGGAGTCTACCGGATATGGGGGCCTATGGCTACACCTTC.

This clone appeared a few times. This could be a read error, since a much larger clone is one nucleotide away. The V gene is TRBV6-1, the J gene TRBJ1-5; TRBD1 matches at 8 bases. The CDR3 extends over 14 amino acids. J was trimmed by 2 bases and V by 5 bases; bases with no gene match: 2. CDR1 MNHNS and CDR2 SASEGT come from the germline V gene. The CDR3 sequence: CASSPTGGNQPQHF. Here the CDR3 DNA reads TGTGCCAGCAGTCCGACAGGGGGCAATCAGCCCCAGCATTTT.

The chain is built from TRBV5-1 and TRBJ1-1; no firm D call. V was cut by 5 bases and J by 3 bases, with 11 bases left in between. From germline, CDR1 is SGHRS and CDR2 YFSETQ. The CDR3 is made up of 13 amino acids. This CDR3 is CASRTRVDTEAFF. The CDR3 bases are TGCGCCAGCAGGACAAGAGTAGACACTGAAGCTTTCTTT. Full variable domain (remainder filled in from reference TRBV5-1 and TRBJ1-1): KAGVTQTPRYLIKTRGQQVTLSCSPISGHRSVSWYQQTPGQGLQFLFEYFSETQRNKGNFPGRFSGRQFSNSRSEMNVSTLELGDSALYLCASRTRVDTEAFFGQGTRLTVV.

The chain carries TRBV7-2 and TRBJ2-3; 10 bases agree with TRBD2. CDR3 length: 14 amino acids. Germline loops: CDR1 SGHTA, CDR2 FQGNSA. V trimming: 6 bases; J trimming: 1 base; junction bases outside the gene matches: 1. CDR3 region: CASRLAGGTDTQYF. DNA of the CDR3: TGTGCCAGCAGGCTAGCGGGGGGCACAGATACGCAGTATTTT.

V usage is TRBV19 and J usage is TRBJ2-4; D is unclear. Germline loops: CDR1 LNHDA, CDR2 SQIVND (reference sequence). CDR3 length: 15 residues. Between the trimmed V and J ends, which lost 3 bases and 0 bases, there was a span of 9 bases. CDR3 DNA: TGTGCCAGTAGTATGGGGAACGGAGCCAAAAACATTCAGTACTTC. Its protein product is CASSMGNGAKNIQYF.

The J gene is TRBJ1-5, the V gene TRBV30; tentatively, D is TRBD1 (6 bases). This CDR3 is built from 17 residues. Germline V CDR1 and CDR2: GTSNPN, SVGIG (reference sequence). Trimming left V 2 bases short and J 0 bases short, with 17 bases between. For the CDR3, the DNA is TGTGCCTGGAGTCCGGGCCGGGGGGCCCCTAGCAATCAGCCCCAGCATTTT. Residues: CAWSPGRGAPSNQPQHF.

The CDR3 region has the DNA TGTGCCAGCAGTTTGACAGGGACAGGGGGCTATGGCTACACCTTC. As protein: CASSLTGTGGYGYTF. The chain combines TRBV27 with TRBJ1-2, with 11 bases identical to TRBD1. Trimming at V came to 3 bases and at J to 4 bases, leaving 4 bases not matched to a gene. Germline CDR1 is MNHEY and CDR2 is SMNVEV (reference sequence). The CDR3 runs 15 residues.

The V gene is TRBV14, the J gene TRBJ1-2, with a weak D call TRBD1 (6 bases). Germline V gene data show CDR1 as SGHDN and CDR2 as FVKESK. V gave up 4 bases and J gave up 10 bases, with 16 bases separating them. The CDR3 spans 13 residues. The chain's CDR3 is CASSRNRVGAYTF. The CDR3 coding sequence is TGTGCCAGCAGCCGTAACAGGGTTGGAGCCTACACCTTC. Full variable domain (missing parts from reference TRBV14 and TRBJ1-2): EAGVTQFPSHSVIEKGQTVTLRCDPISGHDNLYWYRRVMGKEIKFLLHFVKESKQDESGMPNNRFLAERTGGTYSTLKVQPAELEDSGVYFCASSRNRVGAYTFGSGTRLTVV.

This chain connects TRBV19 to TRBJ1-5; a weak D match, TRBD1 (5 bases). Germline V gene sequence: CDR1 LNHDA, CDR2 SQIVND (reference sequence). This CDR3 comprises 13 residues. V lost 7 bases and J 4 bases, leaving 11 bases between the germline ends. The CDR3 sequence: CASIRGRNQPQHF. The DNA of the CDR3 is TGTGCCAGTATAAGGGGCCGTAATCAGCCCCAGCATTTT.

V is TRBV30 and J is TRBJ2-3; D is unclear. Trimming took 3 bases from V and 1 from J, leaving 11 bases between them. The CDR3 extends over 14 amino acids. Germline V gene lookup returns CDR1 GTSNPN and CDR2 SVGIG (reference sequence). The CDR3 protein is CAWSRKTGTDTQYF. CDR3 nucleotide sequence: TGTGCCTGGAGCCGTAAAACGGGCACAGATACGCAGTATTTT. Together with reference TRBV30 and TRBJ2-3, the CDR3 gives the full variable domain: SQTIHQWPATLVQPVGSPLSLECTVEGTSNPNLYWYRQAAGRGLQLLFYSVGIGQISSEVPQNLSASRPQDRQFILSSKKLLLSDSGFYLCAWSRKTGTDTQYFGPGTRLTVL.

The V call is TRBV19, the J call TRBJ2-1, with a possible D match to TRBD2 (6 bases). Germline CDR1 reads LNHDA; CDR2 reads SQIVND (reference sequence). Trimming left V 8 bases short and J 7 bases short, with 15 bases between. The CDR3 is 13 amino acids. CDR3 in amino acids: CASLSAGRNEQFF. The CDR3 DNA is TGTGCCAGTCTATCGGCAGGGAGGAATGAGCAGTTCTTC.

The chain couples TRBV7-2 to TRBJ2-7, with 7 bases lining up with TRBD1. This CDR3 is built from 13 residues. CDR1 SGHTA and CDR2 FQGNSA come from the germline V gene. Trimming removed 5 bases from V and 5 bases from J; junction bases left unmatched: 6. The CDR3 sequence is CASSDTGVHEQYF. The CDR3 DNA reads TGTGCCAGCAGCGACACAGGGGTCCACGAGCAGTACTTC.

This clone was observed a few times. The CDR3 is CASSLIRGQETQYF. In nucleotides, the CDR3 is TGTGCCAGCAGTCTTATAAGGGGGCAAGAGACCCAGTACTTC. V and J are TRBV6-5 and TRBJ2-5, with D possibly matching TRBD1 (6 bases). CDR1 MNHEY and CDR2 SVGAGI come from the germline V gene. Trimming took 5 bases from V and 2 from J, leaving 12 bases between them. This CDR3 contains 14 residues.

V gene TRBV4-3 combines with J gene TRBJ1-2; D unclear. Per germline, CDR1 LGHNA and CDR2 YSLEER. The CDR3 totals 17 residues. V lost 0 bases and J 7 bases, leaving 21 bases between the germline ends. The CDR3 protein is CASSQDPSPEGYGGYTF. In DNA, the CDR3 is TGCGCCAGCAGCCAAGATCCCAGCCCGGAAGGGTATGGTGGCTACACCTTC.

The chain carries TRBV4-1 and TRBJ2-5; D unclear. V gave up 0 bases and J gave up 5 bases, with 13 bases separating them. The CDR3 sequence is 15 residues long. CDR1 and CDR2 from the germline V gene are MGHRA and YSYEKL. The CDR3 region has the DNA TGCGCCAGCAGCCAAGATCACAGCCAAGGGGAGACCCAGTACTTC. Amino acids: CASSQDHSQGETQYF.